The rows below give T cell receptor beta chains drawn from one sample of a study of metastatic and nonmetastatic thyroid tumors. TCRdb called clones again from the PCR reads with MiXCR. The repertoire consists of under 35,000 clones, with roughly 25% occurring once and the leading ten covering 7% to 10%. Sequenced material: blood. These receptors were collected from a female donor with papillary thyroid cancer or a benign thyroid nodule (not recorded which). Some clones in this sample may be carry-over from other donors' samples. The CDR3 runs from the conserved cysteine through the conserved F or W. D genes are given only for firm matches. For some rows the clone size is stated as once, few or many, or as a class when expanded; others skip it.

V gene: TRBV6-4
J gene: TRBJ2-3
D gene: .
clone size: many
CDR3 protein: CASSVDGFTDTQYF
CDR3 DNA: TGTGCCAGCAGTGTCGACGGTTTCACAGATACGCAGTATTTT

V gene: TRBV7-9
J gene: TRBJ2-2
D gene: .
clone size: many
CDR3 protein: CASSLAQNTGELFF
CDR3 DNA: TGTGCCAGCAGCTTAGCACAGAACACCGGGGAGCTGTTTTTT

V gene: TRBV5-4
J gene: TRBJ2-7
D gene: TRBD2
clone size: many
CDR3 protein: CASSLRTSGSSDEQYF
CDR3 DNA: TGTGCCAGCAGCCTACGGACTAGCGGTTCCTCGGACGAGCAGTACTTC

V gene: TRBV19
J gene: TRBJ2-5
D gene: .
clone size: many
CDR3 protein: CASRQAGETQYF
CDR3 DNA: TGTGCCAGCCGACAGGCTGGGGAGACCCAGTACTTC

V gene: TRBV29-1
J gene: TRBJ2-1
D gene: TRBD2
clone size: many
CDR3 protein: CSVTGLAFEQFF
CDR3 DNA: TGCAGCGTAACGGGACTAGCGTTCGAGCAGTTCTTC

V gene: TRBV4-2
J gene: TRBJ2-7
D gene: TRBD1
clone size: .
CDR3 protein: CASSQDYGAGGYEQYF
CDR3 DNA: TGTGCCAGCAGCCAAGATTACGGGGCAGGGGGCTACGAGCAGTACTTC

V gene: TRBV6-1
J gene: TRBJ2-1
D gene: TRBD2
clone size: many
CDR3 protein: CASTSLAGDSDEQFF
CDR3 DNA: TGTGCCAGCACCTCCCTAGCGGGAGACTCAGATGAGCAGTTCTTC

V gene: TRBV6-1
J gene: TRBJ1-3
D gene: .
clone size: medium-sized
CDR3 protein: CASIGYSGNTIYF
CDR3 DNA: TGTGCCAGCATAGGTTACTCTGGAAACACCATATATTTT

V gene: TRBV11-3
J gene: TRBJ2-1
D gene: .
clone size: many
CDR3 protein: CASSQPGEQFF
CDR3 DNA: TGTGCCAGCAGCCAGCCAGGCGAGCAGTTCTTC

V gene: TRBV2
J gene: TRBJ2-3
D gene: .
clone size: few
CDR3 protein: CASDRNMGTDTQYF
CDR3 DNA: TGTGCCAGTGATCGGAACATGGGGACAGATACGCAGTATTTT

V gene: TRBV4-2
J gene: TRBJ2-1
D gene: .
clone size: .
CDR3 protein: CASSRKIGTPNSYNEQFF
CDR3 DNA: TGTGCCAGCAGCCGAAAGATAGGGACTCCCAACTCCTACAATGAGCAGTTCTTC

V gene: TRBV27
J gene: TRBJ1-5
D gene: .
clone size: many
CDR3 protein: CASSRVGGGNQPQHF
CDR3 DNA: TGTGCCAGCAGTCGAGTGGGGGGGGGCAATCAGCCCCAGCATTTT

V gene: TRBV5-1
J gene: TRBJ2-7
D gene: TRBD2
clone size: many
CDR3 protein: CASSLGLAGGPTEQYF
CDR3 DNA: TGCGCCAGCAGCTTGGGACTAGCGGGAGGGCCTACCGAGCAGTACTTC

V gene: TRBV20-1
J gene: TRBJ1-5
D gene: .
clone size: medium-sized
CDR3 protein: CSARVWDQQPQHF
CDR3 DNA: TGCAGTGCTAGAGTTTGGGATCAGCAGCCCCAGCATTTT

V gene: TRBV11-2
J gene: TRBJ2-2
D gene: .
clone size: many
CDR3 protein: CASSLPGELFF
CDR3 DNA: TGTGCCAGCAGCTTACCCGGGGAGCTGTTTTTT

V gene: TRBV12-3/TRBV12-4
J gene: TRBJ2-1
D gene: TRBD1
clone size: few
CDR3 protein: CASSLSPGQVSYNEQFF
CDR3 DNA: TGTGCCAGCAGTTTATCCCCGGGACAGGTGTCCTACAATGAGCAGTTCTTC

V gene: TRBV12-3/TRBV12-4
J gene: TRBJ2-1
D gene: TRBD2
clone size: few
CDR3 protein: CASSASGSRNNEQFF
CDR3 DNA: TGTGCCAGCAGTGCTAGCGGGAGCCGCAACAATGAGCAGTTCTTC

V gene: TRBV6-1
J gene: TRBJ1-1
D gene: .
clone size: many
CDR3 protein: CASRYTEAFF
CDR3 DNA: TGTGCCAGCAGGTACACTGAAGCTTTCTTT

V gene: TRBV18
J gene: TRBJ1-4
D gene: TRBD1
clone size: many
CDR3 protein: CASSPSPTGWNEKLFF
CDR3 DNA: TGTGCCAGCTCACCATCCCCGACAGGGTGGAATGAAAAACTGTTTTTT

V gene: TRBV24-1
J gene: TRBJ2-1
D gene: TRBD2
clone size: many
CDR3 protein: CATSDSGLAGKNEQFF
CDR3 DNA: TGTGCCACCAGTGATTCGGGACTAGCGGGAAAAAATGAGCAGTTCTTC

V gene: TRBV30
J gene: TRBJ2-1
D gene: TRBD2
clone size: .
CDR3 protein: CAWSTLAGSVYNEQFF
CDR3 DNA: TGTGCCTGGAGTACACTAGCGGGATCTGTTTACAATGAGCAGTTCTTC

V gene: TRBV4-2
J gene: TRBJ2-7
D gene: .
clone size: many
CDR3 protein: CASSQGRIGGSEQYF
CDR3 DNA: TGTGCCAGCAGCCAAGGAAGGATCGGGGGCTCCGAGCAGTACTTC

V gene: TRBV4-1
J gene: TRBJ1-5
D gene: .
clone size: .
CDR3 protein: CASSQGGRGDQPQHF
CDR3 DNA: TGCGCCAGCAGCCAAGGTGGACGGGGAGATCAGCCCCAGCATTTT

V gene: TRBV13
J gene: TRBJ2-1
D gene: .
clone size: .
CDR3 protein: CASSLGQGGDEQFF
CDR3 DNA: TGTGCCAGCAGCTTAGGACAGGGTGGCGATGAGCAGTTCTTC

V gene: TRBV24-1
J gene: TRBJ2-7
D gene: .
clone size: medium-sized
CDR3 protein: CATSESSRSSYEQYF
CDR3 DNA: TGTGCCACCAGTGAGAGCAGTCGGAGCTCCTACGAGCAGTACTTC

V gene: TRBV12-3/TRBV12-4
J gene: TRBJ2-1
D gene: TRBD2
clone size: many
CDR3 protein: CATRTSGSYNEQFF
CDR3 DNA: TGTGCCACCCGAACTAGCGGGAGCTACAATGAGCAGTTCTTC

V gene: TRBV5-1
J gene: TRBJ2-2
D gene: .
clone size: many
CDR3 protein: CASSPGQNTGELFF
CDR3 DNA: TGCGCCAGCAGCCCGGGACAGAACACCGGGGAGCTGTTTTTT

V gene: TRBV7-9
J gene: TRBJ1-1
D gene: TRBD1
clone size: .
CDR3 protein: CASSPKTGIGEAFF
CDR3 DNA: TGTGCCAGCAGCCCGAAGACAGGGATCGGTGAAGCTTTCTTT

V gene: TRBV5-1
J gene: TRBJ2-6
D gene: .
clone size: .
CDR3 protein: CASSYLGGEGTGANVLTF
CDR3 DNA: TGCGCCAGCAGCTACCTAGGTGGTGAGGGGACTGGGGCCAACGTCCTGACTTTC

V gene: TRBV27
J gene: TRBJ1-1
D gene: .
clone size: many
CDR3 protein: CASSLWRGPNTEAFF
CDR3 DNA: TGTGCCAGCAGTTTATGGAGGGGCCCAAACACTGAAGCTTTCTTT

V gene: TRBV28
J gene: TRBJ2-1
D gene: TRBD2
clone size: .
CDR3 protein: CASRLAGQNEQFF
CDR3 DNA: TGTGCCAGCAGATTAGCGGGGCAAAATGAGCAGTTCTTC

V gene: TRBV5-5
J gene: TRBJ1-1
D gene: .
clone size: .
CDR3 protein: CASSLGQINTEAFF
CDR3 DNA: TGTGCCAGCAGCTTGGGACAAATCAACACTGAAGCTTTCTTT

V gene: TRBV28
J gene: TRBJ1-3
D gene: .
clone size: .
CDR3 protein: CASSEPGAYGNTIYF
CDR3 DNA: TGTGCCAGCAGCGAACCCGGGGCTTATGGAAACACCATATATTTT

V gene: TRBV20-1
J gene: TRBJ2-1
D gene: TRBD2
clone size: many
CDR3 protein: CSARDRVAGAYNEQFF
CDR3 DNA: TGCAGTGCTAGAGATAGGGTAGCGGGCGCCTACAATGAGCAGTTCTTC

V gene: TRBV4-1
J gene: TRBJ1-5
D gene: .
clone size: .
CDR3 protein: CASSQPTSSNQPQHF
CDR3 DNA: TGCGCCAGCAGCCAACCCACATCAAGCAATCAGCCCCAGCATTTT

V gene: TRBV12-3/TRBV12-4
J gene: TRBJ1-5
D gene: .
clone size: few
CDR3 protein: CASSDTGQHQHF
CDR3 DNA: TGTGCCAGCAGCGACACAGGCCAGCACCAGCATTTT

V gene: TRBV7-6
J gene: TRBJ2-7
D gene: .
clone size: medium-sized
CDR3 protein: CASSLGAGGHEQYF
CDR3 DNA: TGTGCCAGCAGTTTAGGAGCAGGGGGGCACGAGCAGTACTTC

V gene: TRBV19
J gene: TRBJ1-2
D gene: .
clone size: few
CDR3 protein: CASSSGRDGYTF
CDR3 DNA: TGTGCCAGTAGTTCGGGACGGGATGGCTACACCTTC

V gene: TRBV19
J gene: TRBJ2-5
D gene: TRBD1
clone size: many
CDR3 protein: CASSIGGQGGGGTGETQYF
CDR3 DNA: TGTGCCAGTAGTATAGGAGGACAGGGAGGTGGGGGGACTGGAGAGACCCAGTACTTC

V gene: TRBV2
J gene: TRBJ1-2
D gene: .
clone size: many
CDR3 protein: CASRLGGGGGYTF
CDR3 DNA: TGTGCCAGCAGGCTCGGAGGAGGGGGTGGCTACACCTTC

V gene: TRBV30
J gene: TRBJ2-1
D gene: .
clone size: many
CDR3 protein: CAWMGEGAYNEQFF
CDR3 DNA: TGTGCCTGGATGGGTGAAGGGGCCTACAATGAGCAGTTCTTC